This TCR beta chain was recovered during a study of T cells in Graves' hyperthyroidism and ophthalmopathy. Looking at the study overall: At initial diagnosis, before any treatment had begun, peripheral blood was obtained.

Amplification of TCR beta CDR3 regions was performed using RNA transcripts as template. The TCR CDR3 first-round RT-PCR relied on the HTBI primer set. MiXCR, run by TCRdb on the multiplex PCR reads, gives a single entry per CDR3 protein. The table includes a few hundred thousand distinct CDR3 sequences, around 15% detected once. This CDR3 has 16 amino acids. Germline V gene lookup returns CDR1 DFQATT and CDR2 SNEGSKA (reference sequence). V trimming: 3 bases; J trimming: 4 bases; junction bases outside the gene matches: 8. 8.5 to 10 ml of fresh peripheral blood supplied the PBMCs. This clonotype was seen repeatedly, ten times or more. Antigen specificity is unknown. Study findings and constraints: Clonotypes that were expanded in thyroid above 0.001 mostly appeared in blood too. Ophthalmopathy was predicted by the model a median of around 5.9 months ahead of onset.

The sequence came from a woman aged 25 to 39 with Graves' ophthalmopathy. The chain carries TRBV20-1 and TRBJ2-2; 10 bases line up with TRBD2. Sequenced material: blood. The chain's CDR3 is CSARDLAGVGTGELFF. The CDR3 region has the DNA TGCAGTGCTAGGGACCTAGCGGGGGTTGGCACCGGGGAGCTGTTTTTT.